The next 20 T cell receptor beta chains were all read from a single sample in a study of graft-versus-host responses after intestinal transplantation. Produced via immunoSEQ multiplex PCR; TCRdb's table is partial and in-frame only. The table lists around 88,000 clones, roughly 90% of them singletons. These TCRs' antigens remain unknown. The source material was unstimulated CD8+ T cells sorted from spleen or lymph node cells, sampled before transplant. All receptors come from a human donor who was the organ donor for an intestinal transplant.

This clone appeared once. At the DNA level, this CDR3 is encoded by other sequences in the same sample as well. The J gene is TRBJ2-7, the V gene TRBV4-1; 7 nucleotides line up with TRBD1. The CDR3 spans 15 residues. Germline V lookup: CDR1 MGHRA, CDR2 YSYEKL. V dropped 1 base and J dropped 2; count of bases not matched to a gene: 5. The CDR3 protein is CASSQARQGAYEQYF. Here the CDR3 DNA reads TGCGCCAGCAGCCAAGCTCGTCAGGGGGCCTACGAGCAGTACTTC.

The rearrangement joins TRBV5-4 to TRBJ2-7, with unresolved D. Germline assignment: CDR1 SGHNT and CDR2 YYREEE (reference sequence). CDR3 size: 14 residues. The ends were cut back, 0 bases at V and 2 bases at J, with 9 bases in the middle. CDR3 region: CASSLGTQTYEQYF. The CDR3, as DNA: TGTGCCAGCAGCTTGGGTACCCAAACCTACGAGCAGTACTTC.

This sequence joins TRBV6-5 and TRBJ1-5; a weak D match, TRBD1 (6 bases). CDR1 MNHEY and CDR2 SVGAGI come from the germline V gene. CDR3 length equals 15 residues. The germline V and J ends were trimmed by 6 bases and 7 bases, with 19 bases remaining between them. The CDR3 region is CASSPARGNLQPQHF. The CDR3 DNA sequence: TGTGCCAGCAGCCCGGCGAGGGGGAACTTACAGCCCCAGCATTTT.

The chain combines TRBV19 with TRBJ2-5; 9 bases match TRBD1. The J call could be wrong; TRBJ2-7 is a better fit for the DNA end. This CDR3 has 15 amino acids. Germline values: CDR1 LNHDA, CDR2 SQIVND (reference sequence). This CDR3 is CASSIWGTGNYEQYF. The CDR3 nucleotides read TGTGCCAGTAGTATTTGGGGGACAGGGAACTACGAGCAGTACTTC.

This clone has a handful of counts. The chain combines TRBV19 with TRBJ1-2, with D possibly TRBD1 on 6 matching bases. V was cut by 11 bases and J by 4 bases, with 14 bases left in between. The CDR3 has 12 amino acids. Looked up from germline, CDR1 is LNHDA and CDR2 is SQIVND (reference sequence). In DNA form, the CDR3 reads TGTGCCGTAGAACAGGGTCCCTATGGCTACACCTTC. Translated, it gives CAVEQGPYGYTF.

The chain uses TRBV4-2 and TRBJ2-7; the D is unclear. The ends were cut back, 7 bases at V and 6 bases at J, with 16 bases in the middle. The CDR3 is 13 residues long. The germline V gene encodes CDR1 LGHNA and CDR2 YNFKEQ. CDR3 coding DNA: TGTGCCAGCACCCGTACGGTTCAGGCCGAGCAGTACTTC. This encodes CASTRTVQAEQYF.

The chain recombines TRBV27 with TRBJ1-1; D uncertain. The ends were cut back, 3 bases at V and 7 bases at J, with 9 bases in the middle. CDR1 is MNHEY, CDR2 SMNVEV, per germline (reference sequence). CDR3 size: 12 residues. CDR3 sequence (DNA): TGTGCCAGCAGTTTTATAGGGCGTGAAGCTTTCTTT. This gives the protein CASSFIGREAFF.

This clone was counted a single time. The chain employs TRBV5-5 and TRBJ2-1; D could derive from TRBD1 or TRBD2 (5 bases each). The CDR3 is 17 residues long. The germline V gene encodes CDR1 SGHKS and CDR2 YYEKEE (reference sequence). Trimming removed 4 bases at V and 3 bases at J, with 20 bases between. In DNA, the CDR3 is TGTGCCAGCAGCCTGGAGGTGGGCAGGGTCCTCTACAATGAGCAGTTCTTC. Translation: CASSLEVGRVLYNEQFF.

V and J are TRBV7-9 and TRBJ2-1; weak D call: TRBD1 (5 bases). The CDR3 loop spans 15 amino acids. Germline CDR1 SEHNR, CDR2 FQNEAQ (reference sequence). V was cut by 5 bases and J by 9 bases, with 20 bases left in between. The CDR3, as DNA: TGTGCCAGCAGCCCGCCGGCAGGGAAGATGATTGAGCAGTTCTTC. This sequence encodes CASSPPAGKMIEQFF.

The chain combines TRBV6-5 with TRBJ2-7, with 7 bases matching TRBD2. Looked up from germline, CDR1 is MNHEY and CDR2 is SVGAGI. The CDR3 contains 13 residues. J gave up 2 bases and V 4 bases, and 2 bases lay outside the gene matches. The CDR3: CASSFGRAYEQYF. CDR3 nucleotide sequence: TGTGCCAGCAGTTTTGGGAGGGCCTACGAGCAGTACTTC.

The V call is TRBV6-1, the J call TRBJ2-2; 7 positions match TRBD1. V dropped 8 bases and J dropped 9; count of bases not matched to a gene: 9. CDR1 and CDR2 (germline): MNHNS, SASEGT. The CDR3 has 13 residues. In nucleotides, the CDR3 is TGTGCCAGCTACGACAGGGCCCTATGGGAGCTGTTTTTT. Protein sequence: CASYDRALWELFF.

J is TRBJ1-2 and V is TRBV2; 9 nucleotides agree with TRBD1. The V segment lost 9 bases and the J segment 8 bases; nucleotides outside the gene matches: 7. The length of the CDR3 is 12 residues. CDR1 SNHLY and CDR2 FYNNEI come from the germline V gene. The DNA of the CDR3 is TGTGCCAGAATCGGACAGGGGCTAGGCTACACCTTC. Protein: CARIGQGLGYTF.

The V call is TRBV27, the J call TRBJ2-7, with 7 bases lining up with TRBD1. V trimming: 9 bases; J trimming: 0 bases; junction bases outside the gene matches: 5. Germline V gene sequence: CDR1 MNHEY, CDR2 SMNVEV (reference sequence). CDR3 length: 13 amino acids. CDR3 protein: CASIRTGSYEQYF. The CDR3 nucleotides are TGTGCCAGTATAAGGACAGGCTCCTACGAGCAGTACTTC.

The chain recombines TRBV5-6 with TRBJ2-7; D tentatively reads TRBD1 or TRBD2 (5 bases each). Germline lookup yields CDR1 SGHDT and CDR2 YYEEEE. Trimming shortened V by 10 bases and J by 4 bases, and 18 bases separated the two germline ends. This CDR3 spans 13 amino acids. The CDR3: CAEPWDRAYEQYF. The CDR3 DNA reads TGTGCCGAGCCTTGGGACCGGGCTTACGAGCAGTACTTC. Filled out from reference TRBV5-6 and TRBJ2-7, the complete variable domain reads DAGVTQSPTHLIKTRGQQVTLRCSPKSGHDTVSWYQQALGQGPQFIFQYYEEEERQRGNFPDRFSGHQFPNYSSELNVNALLLGDSALYLCAEPWDRAYEQYFGPGTRLTVT.

The chain carries TRBV28 and TRBJ2-7, with 10 bases matching TRBD2. The CDR3 is 15 residues long. In germline, CDR1 is MDHEN, CDR2 SYDVKM. The V gene end was trimmed by 6 bases and the J gene end by 0 bases; junction bases not matched to a gene: 5. This chain's CDR3 is CASRTSGISSYEQYF. CDR3 sequence (DNA): TGTGCCAGCAGAACTAGCGGGATTAGCTCCTACGAGCAGTACTTC.

This chain links TRBV5-5 with TRBJ1-6; 8 bases agree with TRBD1. CDR1 and CDR2 from the germline V gene are SGHKS and YYEKEE (reference sequence). The CDR3 is made up of 14 amino acids. Trimming removed 3 bases from V and 12 bases from J; junction bases left unmatched: 8. The CDR3 here is CASSSGQGGRPLHF. The CDR3 nucleotides are TGTGCCAGCAGCTCCGGACAGGGCGGGAGACCCCTCCACTTT. Full variable domain (outside the CDR3, taken from reference TRBV5-5 and TRBJ1-6): DAGVTQSPTHLIKTRGQQVTLRCSPISGHKSVSWYQQVLGQGPQFIFQYYEKEERGRGNFPDRFSARQFPNYSSELNVNALLLGDSALYLCASSSGQGGRPLHFGNGTRLTVT.

The chain uses TRBV30 and TRBJ2-1, with 8 positions matching TRBD2. This CDR3 comprises 14 residues. V lost 0 bases and J lost 4; bases outside the gene matches: 2. Germline V gene lookup returns CDR1 GTSNPN and CDR2 SVGIG (reference sequence). CDR3 nucleotides: TGTGCCTGGAGTGTGGCGGGAGGTTACAATGAGCAGTTCTTC. This gives the protein CAWSVAGGYNEQFF.

As concerns this clone: At one boundary the junction diverges from the germline segment, which might be a read error. V is TRBV7-9 and J is TRBJ2-7; TRBD2 is a possible D gene (5 bases). The CDR3 covers 13 residues. From germline, CDR1 is SEHNR and CDR2 FQNEAQ (reference sequence). CDR3 residues: CASSLETIFEQYF. CDR3 nucleotides: TGTGCCAGCAGTTTAGAGACTATTTTCGAGCAGTACTTC.

Here the CDR3 reads CASSRLTGLAAYEQYF. DNA of the CDR3: TGCGCCAGCAGCCGCCTCACGGGACTAGCCGCCTACGAGCAGTACTTC. The chain couples TRBV5-1 to TRBJ2-7, with 9 bases aligning to TRBD2. CDR1 and CDR2 from the germline V gene are SGHRS and YFSETQ. The CDR3 contains 16 residues. The J segment lost 2 bases and the V segment lost 4 bases, leaving 10 bases of the junction unmatched. The full variable domain, in which reference TRBV5-1 and TRBJ2-7 provide the parts outside the CDR3, is KAGVTQTPRYLIKTRGQQVTLSCSPISGHRSVSWYQQTPGQGLQFLFEYFSETQRNKGNFPGRFSGRQFSNSRSEMNVSTLELGDSALYLCASSRLTGLAAYEQYFGPGTRLTVT.

The chain joins TRBV20-1 to TRBJ2-7, with D perhaps given as TRBD1 or TRBD2 (5 bases each). Germline CDR1 is DFQATT and CDR2 is SNEGSKA (reference sequence). V shed 7 bases and J shed 2 bases, with 9 bases lying between them. This CDR3 region has 11 residues. The CDR3 loop reads CSVRDAYEQYF. CDR3 sequence (DNA): TGCAGTGTCAGGGACGCCTACGAGCAGTACTTC.